Sequencing of this T cell receptor beta chain was carried out in a study of shared clonotypes between healthy human individuals. Notes on the study in general: Generally, naive subsets (rather than memory subsets) showed larger estimated richness.

Worth noting for this clone: Its antigen is unidentified.

Data came from immunoSEQ multiplex PCR; TCRdb stores just in-frame clones and leaves some out. Of a few million clones listed, nearly 97% are singletons. The study drew its donors from healthy HIV-negative adults without recent acute infections or vaccinations. Within Nashville, Tennessee resided all donors, each a Caucasian adult. Researchers partitioned CD4+ cells into CD45RA+ naive and CD45RA-negative memory subsets. The CDR3 spans 18 residues. The source is a man aged 18 to 35 in good health. The chain is built from TRBV21-1 and TRBJ2-5; the tabulated D call, TRBD2, remains unverified against the DNA. TRBV21-1 constitutes a pseudogene. Input material: naive CD4+ T cells sorted from blood. The subset denotes: CD45RA+ positively selected. The CDR3 sequence: CASSKARPSGLRGETQYF. The CDR3 bases are TGTGCCAGCAGCAAAGCGAGGCCTAGCGGTCTACGGGGGGAGACCCAGTACTTC.